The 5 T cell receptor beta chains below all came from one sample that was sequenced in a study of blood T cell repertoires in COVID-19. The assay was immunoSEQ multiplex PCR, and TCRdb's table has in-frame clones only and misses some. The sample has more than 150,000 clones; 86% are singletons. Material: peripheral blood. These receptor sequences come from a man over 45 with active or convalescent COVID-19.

In nucleotides, the CDR3 is TGTGCCACCAGTGAGAACCCCCCGCGGTCTAGCACAGATACGCAGTATTTT. Protein: CATSENPPRSSTDTQYF. The rearrangement links TRBV24-1 to TRBJ2-3; D remains ambiguous. Per the germline V gene, CDR1 is KGHDR and CDR2 is SFDVKD. The CDR3 loop spans 17 amino acids. V lost 4 bases, J lost 0 bases, and 16 bases lay in between.

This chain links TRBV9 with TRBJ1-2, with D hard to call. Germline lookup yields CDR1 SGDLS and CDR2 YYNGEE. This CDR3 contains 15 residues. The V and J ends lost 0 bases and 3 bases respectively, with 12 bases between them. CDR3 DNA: TGTGCCAGCAGCGTAGGGGCAGAGCCCTACTATGGCTACACCTTC. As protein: CASSVGAEPYYGYTF.

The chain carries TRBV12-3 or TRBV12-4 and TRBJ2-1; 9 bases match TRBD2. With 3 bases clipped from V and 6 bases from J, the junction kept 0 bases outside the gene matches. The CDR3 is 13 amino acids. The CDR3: CASSFSGSNEQFF. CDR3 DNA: TGTGCCAGCAGTTTTAGCGGGAGCAATGAGCAGTTCTTC.

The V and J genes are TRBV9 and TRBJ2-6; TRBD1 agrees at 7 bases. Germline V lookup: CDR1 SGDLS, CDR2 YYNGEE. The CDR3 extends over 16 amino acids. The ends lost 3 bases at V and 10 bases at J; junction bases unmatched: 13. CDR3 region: CASSDMGQRAPNVLTF. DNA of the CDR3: TGTGCCAGCAGCGACATGGGACAGAGGGCCCCAAACGTCCTGACTTTC.

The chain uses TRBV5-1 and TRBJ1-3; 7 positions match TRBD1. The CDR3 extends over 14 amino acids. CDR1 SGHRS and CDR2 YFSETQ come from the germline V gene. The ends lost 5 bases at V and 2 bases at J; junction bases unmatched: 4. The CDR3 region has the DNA TGCGCCAGCAGTCCCACAGGGGCTGGAAACACCATATATTTT. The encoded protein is CASSPTGAGNTIYF.